The 12 T cell receptor beta chains below all came from one sample that was sequenced in a study of blood T cell repertoires in COVID-19. TCRdb's table, derived via immunoSEQ multiplex PCR, lists solely in-frame clones and lacks some. Seen here are approximately 270,000 clones, approximately 85% observed once, and the top ten hold under 2.5%. Sequencing was carried out using PBMCs or T cells enriched from blood (not recorded which). These receptors came from a woman between 45 and 60 years old who had recovered from COVID-19.

This chain joins TRBV5-1 and TRBJ1-1, with 9 nucleotides matching TRBD1. The germline gives CDR1 SGHRS, CDR2 YFSETQ. The CDR3 is 15 amino acids. Unmatched junction bases numbered 5, after V lost 4 bases and J lost 1 base. In nucleotides, the CDR3 is TGCGCCAGCAGCGCCCGACAGGGGGAGAACACTGAAGCTTTCTTT. Translating it yields CASSARQGENTEAFF.

The V and J genes are TRBV28 and TRBJ2-1; a possible D gene is TRBD2 (5 bases). The ends were cut back, 2 bases at V and 7 bases at J, with 12 bases in the middle. The CDR3 covers 14 residues. In germline, CDR1 is MDHEN, CDR2 SYDVKM. CDR3 bases: TGTGCCAGCAGTTTAGGTACTAGTTGGAATGAGCAGTTCTTC. This encodes CASSLGTSWNEQFF. The complete variable domain, with remaining parts taken from reference TRBV28 and TRBJ2-1, reads DVKVTQSSRYLVKRTGEKVFLECVQDMDHENMFWYRQDPGLGLRLIYFSYDVKMKEKGDIPEGYSVSREKKERFSLILESASTNQTSMYLCASSLGTSWNEQFFGPGTRLTVL.

This clone has only one observation. The rearrangement uses TRBV5-1 and TRBJ2-1; 8 bases are a match to TRBD2. The germline V gene encodes CDR1 SGHRS and CDR2 YFSETQ. There are 14 residues in the CDR3. V was clipped by 4 bases and J by 6 bases; unmatched bases: 6. This CDR3 reads CASSASGSSNEQFF. For the CDR3, the DNA is TGCGCCAGCAGCGCCAGCGGGAGCTCCAATGAGCAGTTCTTC. The full variable domain, rest sourced from reference TRBV5-1 and TRBJ2-1, is KAGVTQTPRYLIKTRGQQVTLSCSPISGHRSVSWYQQTPGQGLQFLFEYFSETQRNKGNFPGRFSGRQFSNSRSEMNVSTLELGDSALYLCASSASGSSNEQFFGPGTRLTVL.

CDR3 coding DNA: TGTGCCAGCACCCTCTACCGGGGGGCGGGAGAAAAACTGTTTTTT. Its protein is CASTLYRGAGEKLFF. This sequence joins TRBV28 and TRBJ1-4, with a weak D call TRBD1 (6 bases). Trimming stripped 7 bases from V and 8 bases from J, with 20 bases between. The CDR3 is 15 amino acids. The germline CDR1 and CDR2 sequences are MDHEN and SYDVKM.

The V call is TRBV19, the J call TRBJ1-3, with a possible D match to TRBD1 (5 bases). Trimming pared 5 bases from V and 0 bases from J, leaving 17 bases between. This CDR3 spans 17 amino acids. Germline V lookup: CDR1 LNHDA, CDR2 SQIVND (reference sequence). The CDR3 loop is CASSPRQRAYSGNTIYF. The CDR3 bases are TGTGCCAGTAGTCCTCGACAGCGTGCCTACTCTGGAAACACCATATATTTT.

This chain uses TRBV29-1 with TRBJ2-2; TRBD2 matches 12 bases. The V gene's germline CDR1 is SQVTM and CDR2 ANQGSEA. The CDR3 totals 17 residues. J lost 5 bases, V lost 0 bases, and 7 bases had no gene match. The CDR3 reads CSVEEELAGGGTGELFF. In DNA form, the CDR3 reads TGCAGCGTTGAAGAGGAACTAGCGGGAGGAGGGACCGGGGAGCTGTTTTTT.

The chain couples TRBV29-1 to TRBJ2-2, with TRBD1 as a possible D gene (6 bases). Per germline, CDR1 SQVTM and CDR2 ANQGSEA. The CDR3 sequence is 14 residues long. Trimming took off 2 bases at V and 5 bases at J, with 12 bases between the two ends. CDR3 bases: TGCAGCGTTGAAACCGGGACATCGACCGGGGAGCTGTTTTTT. Protein product: CSVETGTSTGELFF.

The chain couples TRBV18 to TRBJ2-7; 10 nucleotides match TRBD1. J gave up 4 bases and V 3 bases, and 3 bases lay outside the gene matches. CDR3 length equals 14 residues. Germline V gives CDR1 KGHSH, CDR2 LQKENI. CDR3 nucleotides: TGTGCCAGCTCACCCGACAGGGGGCAATACGAGCAGTACTTC. It is translated as CASSPDRGQYEQYF. Combining the CDR3 with reference TRBV18 and TRBJ2-7 gives the whole variable domain NAGVMQNPRHLVRRRGQEARLRCSPMKGHSHVYWYRQLPEEGLKFMVYLQKENIIDESGMPKERFSAEFPKEGPSILRIQQVVRGDSAAYFCASSPDRGQYEQYFGPGTRLTVT.

This rearrangement joins TRBV28 to TRBJ1-2; 8 bases agree with TRBD1. The trim removed 0 bases at V and 6 bases at J, leaving 3 bases unmatched. Per germline, CDR1 MDHEN and CDR2 SYDVKM. The CDR3 runs 14 residues. The CDR3 DNA is TGTGCCAGCAGTTTATGGGACAGGGTGAATGGCTACACCTTC. As protein: CASSLWDRVNGYTF.

The chain joins TRBV5-6 to TRBJ1-6; TRBD1 matches 7 bases. V was pared by 2 bases and J by 6 bases, with 11 bases of the junction left unmatched. Looked up from germline, CDR1 is SGHDT and CDR2 is YYEEEE. The CDR3 sequence is 17 residues long. The CDR3 nucleotides read TGTGCCAGCAGCTTCGGGACAGCCCGTCGGGGTAATTCACCCCTCCACTTT. This sequence encodes CASSFGTARRGNSPLHF. The whole variable domain, remainder taken from reference TRBV5-6 and TRBJ1-6, is DAGVTQSPTHLIKTRGQQVTLRCSPKSGHDTVSWYQQALGQGPQFIFQYYEEEERQRGNFPDRFSGHQFPNYSSELNVNALLLGDSALYLCASSFGTARRGNSPLHFGNGTRLTVT.

The genes are TRBV9 and TRBJ2-3, with D tentatively TRBD2 (5 bases). The germline V gene encodes CDR1 SGDLS and CDR2 YYNGEE. The V end lost 2 bases, the J end lost 4 bases, and 11 bases lay between the germline ends. CDR3 length equals 14 residues. CDR3 nucleotide sequence: TGTGCCAGCAGCGTTCCTGGCGGGTCAGATACGCAGTATTTT. It yields the protein CASSVPGGSDTQYF.

The gene calls are TRBV19 and TRBJ2-7; TRBD2 aligns across 10 bases. V shed 1 base and J 3 bases; nucleotides not matched to a gene: 6. The CDR3 is 16 residues long. CDR1 is LNHDA, CDR2 SQIVND, per germline (reference sequence). The CDR3 region is CASSIAAAGGIYEQYF. In nucleotides, the CDR3 is TGTGCCAGTAGTATAGCCGCAGCGGGAGGGATCTACGAGCAGTACTTC. Drawing the rest from reference TRBV19 and TRBJ2-7, the complete variable domain is DGGITQSPKYLFRKEGQNVTLSCEQNLNHDAMYWYRQDPGQGLRLIYYSQIVNDFQKGDIAEGYSVSREKKESFPLTVTSAQKNPTAFYLCASSIAAAGGIYEQYFGPGTRLTVT.